A selection of T cell receptor beta chains follows, all from one sample in a study of cytomegalovirus exposure and HLA in healthy donors. Here immunoSEQ multiplex PCR was the method, and the copy in TCRdb shows in-frame clones only, minus some. The data show around 300,000 clones, about 85% seen once. Sequencing was carried out using PBMCs. These receptors came from a woman aged 30 to 39 in good health and CMV-seropositive. Each CDR3 is given with its conserved first and last residue. D genes are given only for firm matches. Some rows mark clone size as missing; the rest say once, few, many or name a class of expanded clone.

V,J,size,D,CDR3,DNA
TRBV4-1,TRBJ2-1,NA,NA,CASSQEGPLSYNEQFF,TGCGCCAGCAGCCAAGAAGGGCCTCTCTCCTACAATGAGCAGTTCTTC
TRBV4-1,TRBJ1-1,NA,NA,CASSQVGNTEAFF,TGCGCCAGCAGCCAAGTGGGGAACACTGAAGCTTTCTTT
TRBV7-3,TRBJ2-7,few,NA,CASSRNPGYEQYF,TGTGCCAGCAGCCGTAACCCCGGCTACGAGCAGTACTTC
TRBV7-6,TRBJ2-2,NA,NA,CASSFGATGELFF,TGTGCCAGCAGCTTTGGGGCCACCGGGGAGCTGTTTTTT
TRBV27,TRBJ2-1,NA,TRBD2,CASSDPESFGGGRTYNEQFF,TGTGCCAGCAGTGACCCGGAATCCTTCGGGGGCGGGAGGACCTACAATGAGCAGTTCTTC
TRBV7-9,TRBJ1-2,NA,TRBD1,CASSAGGLNYGYTF,TGTGCCAGCAGCGCAGGGGGTCTGAACTATGGCTACACCTTC
TRBV27,TRBJ2-1,NA,NA,CASSFKYNEQFF,TGTGCCAGCAGTTTTAAGTACAATGAGCAGTTCTTC
TRBV5-4,TRBJ1-1,NA,NA,CASSASGNSNTEAFF,TGTGCCAGCAGCGCATCAGGGAACTCGAACACTGAAGCTTTCTTT
TRBV5-1,TRBJ2-5,NA,NA,CASSLSWQGPDQETQYF,TGCGCCAGCAGCTTGTCATGGCAGGGCCCAGACCAAGAGACCCAGTACTTC
TRBV28,TRBJ1-1,NA,NA,CASSFGTVGTEAFF,TGTGCCAGCAGTTTCGGGACCGTGGGAACTGAAGCTTTCTTT
TRBV6-5,TRBJ2-7,NA,NA,CASGPGTTYEQYF,TGTGCCAGCGGCCCGGGGACCACCTACGAGCAGTACTTC
TRBV9,TRBJ2-3,NA,TRBD2,CASSAWGLAGATDTQYF,TGTGCCAGCAGCGCCTGGGGTTTAGCGGGGGCCACAGATACGCAGTATTTT
TRBV7-9,TRBJ2-1,once,TRBD2,CASSTGLAGVGDEQFF,TGTGCCAGCAGCACGGGACTAGCGGGAGTAGGTGATGAGCAGTTCTTC
TRBV4-1,TRBJ2-7,NA,TRBD1,CASSQDGDSLYEQYF,TGCGCCAGCAGCCAAGATGGGGACAGCCTCTACGAGCAGTACTTC
TRBV28,TRBJ2-7,NA,TRBD2,CASTPGLADYEQYF,TGTGCCAGCACCCCGGGACTAGCGGATTACGAGCAGTACTTC
TRBV28,TRBJ1-4,NA,NA,CASSPRQVEKLFF,TGTGCCAGCAGTCCTCGACAGGTTGAAAAACTGTTTTTT
TRBV4-1,TRBJ2-2,NA,NA,CASSQDLPPARAAGELFF,TGCGCCAGCAGCCAAGATCTCCCCCCCGCCAGGGCGGCCGGGGAGCTGTTTTTT
TRBV5-1,TRBJ2-1,NA,NA,CASSLKGSYNEQFF,TGCGCCAGCAGCTTGAAGGGCTCCTACAATGAGCAGTTCTTC
TRBV27,TRBJ1-2,NA,TRBD1,CASRPEQRDRGLYGYTF,TGTGCCAGCAGACCCGAACAAAGGGACAGGGGGCTCTATGGCTACACCTTC
TRBV19,TRBJ1-1,few,NA,CASSIRGFEAFF,TGTGCCAGTAGTATCCGGGGCTTTGAAGCTTTCTTT
TRBV29-1,TRBJ1-3,NA,NA,CSVAQGGGNTIYF,TGCAGCGTTGCCCAGGGAGGGGGAAACACCATATATTTT
TRBV6-4,TRBJ1-2,NA,NA,CASSVSDSGYGYTF,TGTGCCAGCAGTGTCTCAGACAGTGGGTATGGCTACACCTTC
TRBV2,TRBJ2-3,NA,NA,CASTGERRKTDTQYF,TGTGCCAGCACCGGGGAGCGGAGAAAAACAGATACGCAGTATTTT
TRBV18,TRBJ2-2,NA,TRBD1,CASSSQGGATGELFF,TGTGCCAGCTCATCACAGGGGGGTGCCACCGGGGAGCTGTTTTTT
TRBV29-1,TRBJ1-1,NA,NA,CSAEGQGITEAFF,TGCAGCGCGGAGGGCCAGGGAATCACTGAAGCTTTCTTT
TRBV4-1,TRBJ2-7,NA,NA,CASSQDPADIYEQYF,TGCGCCAGCAGCCAAGATCCCGCAGATATCTACGAGCAGTACTTC
TRBV29-1,TRBJ1-2,once,NA,CSVEKGRSYTF,TGCAGCGTTGAAAAGGGAAGGAGCTACACCTTC
TRBV30,TRBJ1-2,once,NA,CAWSVARGSGYTF,TGTGCCTGGAGTGTAGCCCGGGGAAGTGGCTACACCTTC